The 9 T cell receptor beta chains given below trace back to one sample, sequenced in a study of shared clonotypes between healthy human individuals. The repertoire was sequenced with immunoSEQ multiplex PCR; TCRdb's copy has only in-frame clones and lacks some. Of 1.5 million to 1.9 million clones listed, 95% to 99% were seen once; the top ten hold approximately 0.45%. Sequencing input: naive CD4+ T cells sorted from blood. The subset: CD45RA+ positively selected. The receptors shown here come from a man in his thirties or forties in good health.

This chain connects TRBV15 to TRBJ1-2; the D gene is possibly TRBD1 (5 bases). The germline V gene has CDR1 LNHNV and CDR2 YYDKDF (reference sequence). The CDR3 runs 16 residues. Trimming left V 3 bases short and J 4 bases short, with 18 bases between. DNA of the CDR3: TGTGCCACCAGCAGCGAGTACGGGGCTGCTACCTATGGCTACACCTTC. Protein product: CATSSEYGAATYGYTF.

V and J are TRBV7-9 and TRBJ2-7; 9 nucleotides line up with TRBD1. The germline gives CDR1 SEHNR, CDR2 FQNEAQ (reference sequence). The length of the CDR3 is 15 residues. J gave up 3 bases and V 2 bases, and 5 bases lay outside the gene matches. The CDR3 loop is CASSLRRTGDYEQYF. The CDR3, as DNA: TGTGCCAGCAGCTTACGGAGGACAGGGGACTACGAGCAGTACTTC. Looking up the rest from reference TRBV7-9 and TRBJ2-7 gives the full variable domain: DTGVSQNPRHKITKRGQNVTFRCDPISEHNRLYWYRQTLGQGPEFLTYFQNEAQLEKSRLLSDRFSAERPKGSFSTLEIQRTEQGDSAMYLCASSLRRTGDYEQYFGPGTRLTVT.

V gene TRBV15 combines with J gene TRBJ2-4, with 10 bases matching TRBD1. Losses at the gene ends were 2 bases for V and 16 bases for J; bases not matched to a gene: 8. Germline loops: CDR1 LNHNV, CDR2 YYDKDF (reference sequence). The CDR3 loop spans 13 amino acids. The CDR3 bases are TGTGCCACCAGCAGATCGATCCGGGACAGGGGATACTTC. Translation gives CATSRSIRDRGYF. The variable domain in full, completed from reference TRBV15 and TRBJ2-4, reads DAMVIQNPRYQVTQFGKPVTLSCSQTLNHNVMYWYQQKSSQAPKLLFHYYDKDFNNEADTPDNFQSRRPNTSFCFLDIRSPGLGDTAMYLCATSRSIRDRGYFGAGTRLSVL.

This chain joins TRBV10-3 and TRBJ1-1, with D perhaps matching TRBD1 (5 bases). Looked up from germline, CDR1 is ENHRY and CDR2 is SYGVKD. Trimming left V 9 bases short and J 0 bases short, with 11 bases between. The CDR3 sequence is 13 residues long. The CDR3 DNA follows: TGTGCCATTCGGGGGGAACTGAACACTGAAGCTTTCTTT. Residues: CAIRGELNTEAFF.

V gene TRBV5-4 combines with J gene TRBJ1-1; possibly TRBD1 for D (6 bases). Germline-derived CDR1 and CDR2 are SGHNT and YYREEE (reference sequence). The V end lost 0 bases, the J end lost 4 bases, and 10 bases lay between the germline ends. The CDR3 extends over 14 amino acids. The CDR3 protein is CASSLARGVTEAFF. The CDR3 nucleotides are TGTGCCAGCAGCTTGGCCAGGGGAGTCACTGAAGCTTTCTTT.

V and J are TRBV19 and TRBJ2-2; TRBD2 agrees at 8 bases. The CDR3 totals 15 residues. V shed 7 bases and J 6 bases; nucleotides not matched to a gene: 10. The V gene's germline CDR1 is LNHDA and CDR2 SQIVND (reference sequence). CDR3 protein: CASMGSGSFAGELFF. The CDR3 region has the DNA TGTGCCAGTATGGGGAGCGGGAGTTTCGCCGGGGAGCTGTTTTTT.

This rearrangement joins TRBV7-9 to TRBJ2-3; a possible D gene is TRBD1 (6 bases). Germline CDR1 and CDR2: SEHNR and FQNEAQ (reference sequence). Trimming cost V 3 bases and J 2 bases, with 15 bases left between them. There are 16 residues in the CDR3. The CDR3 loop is CASSLPGVGFTDTQYF. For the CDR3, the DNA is TGTGCCAGCAGCTTGCCAGGGGTCGGGTTCACAGATACGCAGTATTTT.

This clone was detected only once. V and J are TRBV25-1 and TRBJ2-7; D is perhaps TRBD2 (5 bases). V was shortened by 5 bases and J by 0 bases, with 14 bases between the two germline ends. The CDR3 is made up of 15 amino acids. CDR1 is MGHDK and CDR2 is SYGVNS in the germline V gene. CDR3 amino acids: CASSPSGVSSYEQYF. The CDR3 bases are TGTGCCAGCAGTCCCTCCGGGGTCAGCTCCTACGAGCAGTACTTC.

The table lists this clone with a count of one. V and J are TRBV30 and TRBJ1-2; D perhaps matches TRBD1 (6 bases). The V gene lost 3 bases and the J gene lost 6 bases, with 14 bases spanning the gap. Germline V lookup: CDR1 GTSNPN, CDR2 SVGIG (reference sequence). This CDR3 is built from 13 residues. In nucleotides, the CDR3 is TGTGCCTGGAGCGACGGGGGCTTGGATGGCTACACCTTC. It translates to CAWSDGGLDGYTF.